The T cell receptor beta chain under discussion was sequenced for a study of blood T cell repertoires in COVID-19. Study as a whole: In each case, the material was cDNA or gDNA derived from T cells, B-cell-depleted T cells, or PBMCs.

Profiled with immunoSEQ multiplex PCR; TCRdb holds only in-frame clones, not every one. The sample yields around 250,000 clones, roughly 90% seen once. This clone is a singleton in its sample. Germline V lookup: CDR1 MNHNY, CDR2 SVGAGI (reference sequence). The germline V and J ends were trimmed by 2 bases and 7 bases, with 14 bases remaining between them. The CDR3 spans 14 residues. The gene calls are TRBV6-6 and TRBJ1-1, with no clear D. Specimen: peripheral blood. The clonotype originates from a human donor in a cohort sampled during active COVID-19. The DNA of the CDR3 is TGTGCCAGCAGTTACACCGCCGGGAGGAATGAAGCTTTCTTT. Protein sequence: CASSYTAGRNEAFF.